This T cell receptor beta chain was captured by sequencing in a study of shared clonotypes between healthy human individuals. About this clone itself: Its antigen is currently unknown.

CD45RO-negative, CCR7-positively selected cells formed the naive CD8 fraction, excluding terminally differentiated effector memory CD45RA+ cells. Germline V gene data show CDR1 as SGHDT and CDR2 as YYEEEE. Trimming cost V 2 bases and J 3 bases, with 12 bases left between them. The CDR3 length is 14 residues. TCRdb's copy holds only in-frame clones and misses some; the assay was immunoSEQ multiplex PCR. The sample has roughly 770,000 clones; about 97% are singletons. Notes on the study in general: The study drew on few donors, limiting represented genetic and exposure-history diversity.

This receptor was obtained from a man aged 30 to 39 in good health. The V gene is TRBV5-6, the J gene TRBJ2-7, with D unresolved. Sequenced sample: naive CD8+ T cells sorted from blood. Here the CDR3 reads CASSFSPGYYEQYF. The CDR3 DNA reads as TGTGCCAGCAGCTTTAGTCCCGGATACTACGAGCAGTACTTC.